What follows are 5 T cell receptor beta chains derived from one specimen sequenced in a study of Ad26.COV2.S vaccination and SARS-CoV-2 variants. Only in-frame clones appear in the TCRdb table, and some are missing; sequencing was by immunoSEQ multiplex PCR. The sample has 180,000 or so clones; roughly 89% are singletons. The input for sequencing was peripheral blood, taken after recovery from COVID-19. These receptors all stem from a human donor who had recovered from COVID-19.

This chain joins TRBV2 and TRBJ2-2, with D possibly matching TRBD1 (5 bases). V shed 2 bases and J shed 2 bases, with 6 bases lying between them. Germline-derived CDR1 and CDR2 are SNHLY and FYNNEI. This CDR3 spans 14 amino acids. The CDR3 spells CASSEQGNTGELFF. CDR3 coding DNA: TGTGCCAGCAGTGAACAGGGAAACACCGGGGAGCTGTTTTTT.

The CDR3 loop reads CASSPEAGEETQYF. In DNA, the CDR3 is TGTGCCAGCAGCCCAGAAGCGGGAGAAGAGACCCAGTACTTC. The chain uses TRBV3-1 (or the pseudogene TRBV3-2) and TRBJ2-5, with 8 positions matching TRBD2. Losses at the gene ends were 4 bases for V and 3 bases for J; bases not matched to a gene: 4. This CDR3 has 14 residues. Germline V CDR1 and CDR2: LGHDT, YNNKEL (reference sequence).

The V and J genes are TRBV5-8 and TRBJ1-5; 8 positions match TRBD1. Germline trimming cut 3 bases from V and 4 bases from J; bases unmatched to any gene: 12. The germline CDR1 and CDR2 sequences are SGHTS and YDEGEE. This CDR3 contains 17 residues. As DNA, the CDR3 is TGTGCCAGCAGCTCCTACTTAACAGGGGGTCAAAATCAGCCCCAGCATTTT. This gives the protein CASSSYLTGGQNQPQHF.

V gene TRBV9 combines with J gene TRBJ2-1; TRBD2 might be the D (5 bases). This CDR3 has 15 amino acids. Trimming shortened V by 4 bases and J by 6 bases, and 17 bases separated the two germline ends. CDR1 is SGDLS and CDR2 is YYNGEE in the germline V gene. CDR3 region: CASSPGVGNGNEQFF. CDR3 nucleotide sequence: TGTGCCAGCAGCCCCGGGGTCGGGAACGGCAATGAGCAGTTCTTC.

This clone was found a few times. The DNA for the CDR3 is TGTGCCAGCAGCGTAGACGCTAGCGGCATATATTACGAGCAGTACTTC. This gives the protein CASSVDASGIYYEQYF. V is TRBV9 and J is TRBJ2-7, with TRBD2 matching 7 bases. Losses at the gene ends were 0 bases for V and 4 bases for J; bases not matched to a gene: 10. This CDR3 is 16 amino acids long. Germline values: CDR1 SGDLS, CDR2 YYNGEE.